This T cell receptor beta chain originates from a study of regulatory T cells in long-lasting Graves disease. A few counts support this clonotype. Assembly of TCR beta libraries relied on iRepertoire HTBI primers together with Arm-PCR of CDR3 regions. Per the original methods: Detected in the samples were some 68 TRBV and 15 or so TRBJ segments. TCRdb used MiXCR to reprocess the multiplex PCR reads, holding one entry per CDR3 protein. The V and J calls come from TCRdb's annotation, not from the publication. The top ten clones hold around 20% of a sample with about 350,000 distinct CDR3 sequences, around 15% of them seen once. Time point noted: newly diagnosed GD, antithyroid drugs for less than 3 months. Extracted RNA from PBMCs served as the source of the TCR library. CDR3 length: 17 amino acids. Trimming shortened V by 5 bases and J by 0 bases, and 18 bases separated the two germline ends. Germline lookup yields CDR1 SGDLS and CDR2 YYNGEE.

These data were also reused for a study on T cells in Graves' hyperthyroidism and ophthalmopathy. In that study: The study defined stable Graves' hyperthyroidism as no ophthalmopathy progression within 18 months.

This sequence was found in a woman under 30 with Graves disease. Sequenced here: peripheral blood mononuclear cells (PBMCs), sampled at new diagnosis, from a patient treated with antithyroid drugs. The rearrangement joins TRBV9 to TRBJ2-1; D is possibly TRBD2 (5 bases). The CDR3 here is CASSTLASGRSYNEQFF. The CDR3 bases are TGTGCCAGCAGTACCCTAGCCAGCGGACGCTCCTACAATGAGCAGTTCTTC.